This T cell receptor (beta chain) was recovered during a study of cytomegalovirus exposure and HLA in healthy donors. Study-wide results and limits: Presence/absence comparisons presumed near-even sequencing depth among donors. Earlier findings revealed that most TCR beta V segments proved productive either about 90% or about 30% of the time. Looking again later, the authors saw that most CMV-associated TCR beta chains seemed HLA-restricted.

The CDR3 consists of 14 residues. The germline V gene has CDR1 LNHDA and CDR2 SQIVND (reference sequence). Trimming at V came to 5 bases and at J to 3 bases, leaving 5 bases not matched to a gene. The PCR made use of 60 Vbeta and 13 Jbeta primers. Study processing details: Counted up in a later analysis, unique TCR beta chains came to about 80 million, with around 12 million shared. TCRdb's copy holds only in-frame clones and misses some; the assay was immunoSEQ multiplex PCR. Clone size and the V and J calls come from that table; the DNA yielded D and trimming. In the table there are approximately 130,000 clones, over 65% of which are singletons. Of note for this clone: Its antigen is currently unknown.

This rearrangement joins TRBV19 to TRBJ2-7; 9 nucleotides line up with TRBD1. The receptor's source is a man in his forties or fifties in good health and CMV-seronegative. Sequenced: PBMCs. The CDR3, as DNA: TGTGCCAGTAGTGCTCCGGGACAGGGCTACGAGCAGTACTTC. The encoded protein is CASSAPGQGYEQYF.